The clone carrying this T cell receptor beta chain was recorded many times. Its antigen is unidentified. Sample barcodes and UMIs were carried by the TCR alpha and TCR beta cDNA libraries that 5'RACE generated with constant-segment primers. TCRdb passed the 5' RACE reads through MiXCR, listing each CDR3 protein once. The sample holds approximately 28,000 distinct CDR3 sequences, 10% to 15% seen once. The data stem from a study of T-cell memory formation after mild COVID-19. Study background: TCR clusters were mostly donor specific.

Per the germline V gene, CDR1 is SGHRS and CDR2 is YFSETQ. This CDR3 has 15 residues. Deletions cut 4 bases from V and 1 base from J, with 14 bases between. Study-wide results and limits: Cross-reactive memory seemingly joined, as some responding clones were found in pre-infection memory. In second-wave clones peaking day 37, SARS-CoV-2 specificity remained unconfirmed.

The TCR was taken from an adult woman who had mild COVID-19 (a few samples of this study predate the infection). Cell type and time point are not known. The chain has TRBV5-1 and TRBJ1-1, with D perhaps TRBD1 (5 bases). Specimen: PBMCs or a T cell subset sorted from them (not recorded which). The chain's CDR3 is CASSPMVRENTEAFF. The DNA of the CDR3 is TGCGCCAGCAGCCCTATGGTCAGGGAGAACACTGAAGCTTTCTTT. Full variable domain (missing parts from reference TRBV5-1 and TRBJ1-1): KAGVTQTPRYLIKTRGQQVTLSCSPISGHRSVSWYQQTPGQGLQFLFEYFSETQRNKGNFPGRFSGRQFSNSRSEMNVSTLELGDSALYLCASSPMVRENTEAFFGQGTRLTVV.